This is a list of T cell receptor beta chains from one sample in a study of blood T cell repertoires in COVID-19. Using immunoSEQ multiplex PCR, the repertoire was profiled, and TCRdb retains in-frame clones only, with some absent. The repertoire holds roughly 320,000 clones, with more than 85% as singletons. Sequences were obtained from peripheral blood. Receptors were obtained from a man aged 70 or older with acute or convalescent COVID-19. Each CDR3 is given with its conserved first and last residue.

V gene: TRBV6-5
CDR3 protein: CASSYGGTTSYEQYF

V gene: TRBV15
CDR3 protein: CATSREVTISETQYF

V gene: TRBV4-2
CDR3 protein: CASSQGSTAGEQFF

V gene: TRBV5-4
CDR3 protein: CASSTTGGNEQFF

V gene: TRBV5-1
CDR3 protein: CASSLGGLNYGYTF

V gene: TRBV2
CDR3 protein: CASSLQLAVSSYEQYF

V gene: TRBV12-3/TRBV12-4
CDR3 protein: CASSLDSLAIQYF

V gene: TRBV19
CDR3 protein: CASSGTGSYGYTF

V gene: TRBV27
CDR3 protein: CASSPRGGTEAFF

V gene: TRBV7-2
CDR3 protein: CASSLQGNEQFF

V gene: TRBV11-2
CDR3 protein: CASSLTRQVEAFF

V gene: TRBV4-3
CDR3 protein: CASSRQDRDEQYF

V gene: TRBV30
CDR3 protein: CAWSDVFGEAFF

V gene: TRBV7-9
CDR3 protein: CASSPRDTIYF

V gene: TRBV28
CDR3 protein: CASSLLGTGIGGNQPQHF

V gene: TRBV4-1
CDR3 protein: CASSQDPSLAGGSDTQYF

V gene: TRBV2
CDR3 protein: CASSLRTGYTTDTQYF

V gene: TRBV3-1/TRBV3-2
CDR3 protein: CASSRGSGGYNSPLHF

V gene: TRBV6-2/TRBV6-3
CDR3 protein: CASSYSIYLPEAPSNTGELFF

V gene: TRBV28
CDR3 protein: CASSLEGAQHSYEQYF

V gene: TRBV6-5
CDR3 protein: CASSLPGSHEQYF

V gene: TRBV19
CDR3 protein: CASSGTGYEKLFF

V gene: TRBV5-6
CDR3 protein: CASSLEGYSGANVLTF

V gene: TRBV29-1
CDR3 protein: CSGLAGGSTDTQYF

V gene: TRBV6-5
CDR3 protein: CASSPSGVNEKLFF

V gene: TRBV12-3/TRBV12-4
CDR3 protein: CASSSGALGFF

V gene: TRBV20-1
CDR3 protein: CSVPRGYEQYF

V gene: TRBV18
CDR3 protein: CASSPPDSDTQYF

V gene: TRBV6-2/TRBV6-3
CDR3 protein: CASSSWAEQFF

V gene: TRBV6-2/TRBV6-3
CDR3 protein: CASSYSTQTGSTDTQYF

V gene: TRBV6-6
CDR3 protein: CASSYLQGTYEQYF

V gene: TRBV5-1
CDR3 protein: CASSLGSDRGAFF

V gene: TRBV6-5
CDR3 protein: CASSPLGQGSTEAFF

V gene: TRBV23-1
CDR3 protein: CASTGDREDTEAFF

V gene: TRBV21-1
CDR3 protein: CASRGINQPQHF

V gene: TRBV7-9
CDR3 protein: CASSKLGTSGRAGDTQYF

V gene: TRBV19
CDR3 protein: CASSKATGIGQPQHF

V gene: TRBV4-1
CDR3 protein: CASSQAGGDTQYF

V gene: TRBV19
CDR3 protein: CASSQFRSGANVLTF

V gene: TRBV20-1
CDR3 protein: CSASTSSYEQYF

V gene: TRBV6-2/TRBV6-3
CDR3 protein: CASSLGLAGGPDEQYF

V gene: TRBV11-2
CDR3 protein: CASSSGQGIYGYTF